This TCR beta chain was found in a study of blood T cell repertoires in COVID-19. Study summary: The study drew acute and convalescent COVID-19 samples from the United States, Italy and Spain. Sources were T cells, B-cell-depleted T cells, or PBMCs; the material itself was cDNA or gDNA.

Germline CDR1 is KGHSH and CDR2 is LQKENI. CDR3 size: 15 residues. V lost 6 bases, J lost 4 bases, and 16 bases lay in between. Authors' analysis steps: The authors estimated nucleated cell counts from reference gene primer amplification. TCRdb's table, derived via immunoSEQ multiplex PCR, lists solely in-frame clones and lacks some. V and J calls and clone size are those listed in that table; D and trimming were worked out from the DNA. Of under 300,000 clones listed, around 84% are singletons. The chain recombines TRBV18 with TRBJ1-5; D remains unclear. Sequencing was done on a sample of peripheral blood. This clonotype was obtained from a woman aged 18-35 years with acute or convalescent COVID-19. The CDR3 region is CASSPSPEGNQPQHF. The CDR3 bases are TGTGCCAGCTCCCCATCCCCGGAGGGAAATCAGCCCCAGCATTTT. Full variable domain (remainder filled in from reference TRBV18 and TRBJ1-5): NAGVMQNPRHLVRRRGQEARLRCSPMKGHSHVYWYRQLPEEGLKFMVYLQKENIIDESGMPKERFSAEFPKEGPSILRIQQVVRGDSAAYFCASSPSPEGNQPQHFGDGTRLSIL.